This note documents a single T cell receptor beta chain sequence. The antigen is undetermined. This entry belongs to a study of OX40 agonist ivuxolimab in advanced cancers. The germline V gene encodes CDR1 LNHNV and CDR2 YYDKDF (reference sequence). V dropped 0 bases and J dropped 11 bases, with 13 bases sitting between them. CDR3 size: 13 residues. Clones were sequenced by immunoSEQ multiplex PCR, and TCRdb holds only the in-frame ones, with some missing. The data show 42,000 or so clones, with 89% seen just once and around 0.5% held by the top ten. Study results and limitations: Blood T cells, both CD4+ and CD8+, expanded clonally by week 6 at 0.1 to 3.0 mg/kg.

V usage is TRBV15 and J usage is TRBJ1-1; D is ambiguous. This TCR was sampled from an adult with an advanced solid tumor such as melanoma, head and neck, liver or kidney cancer. The specimen was CD4+ or CD8+ T cells sorted from blood, collected in a trial of the OX40 agonist ivuxolimab. CDR3 in amino acids: CATSRDDPDWAFF. In DNA form, the CDR3 reads TGTGCCACCAGCAGAGACGACCCGGATTGGGCTTTCTTT.